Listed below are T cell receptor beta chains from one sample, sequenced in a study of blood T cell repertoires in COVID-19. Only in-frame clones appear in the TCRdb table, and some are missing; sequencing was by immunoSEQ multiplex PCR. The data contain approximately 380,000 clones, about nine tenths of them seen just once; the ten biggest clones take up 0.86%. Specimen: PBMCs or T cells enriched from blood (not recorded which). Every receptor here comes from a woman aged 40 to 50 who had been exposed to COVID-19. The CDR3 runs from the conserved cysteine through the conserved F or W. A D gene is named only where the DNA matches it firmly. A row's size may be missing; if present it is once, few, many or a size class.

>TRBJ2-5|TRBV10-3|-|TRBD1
CAIPGVGQKETQYF
TGTGCCATCCCTGGGGTGGGACAGAAAGAGACCCAGTACTTC
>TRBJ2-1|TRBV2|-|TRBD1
CASSMDRGPSTYNEQFF
TGTGCCAGCAGTATGGACAGGGGGCCATCTACCTACAATGAGCAGTTCTTC
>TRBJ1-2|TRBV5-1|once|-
CASSLEGNPSYGYTF
TGCGCCAGCAGCTTGGAGGGGAACCCGTCATATGGCTACACCTTC
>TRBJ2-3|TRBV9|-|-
CASSVLNGDTQYF
TGTGCCAGCAGCGTCCTGAACGGAGATACGCAGTATTTT
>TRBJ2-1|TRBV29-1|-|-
CSVLSRGEQFF
TGCAGCGTTCTTAGTCGCGGAGAGCAGTTCTTC
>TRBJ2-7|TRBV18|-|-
CASSPSPGSSGGEQYF
TGTGCCAGCTCACCATCTCCGGGGTCTTCCGGGGGCGAGCAGTACTTC
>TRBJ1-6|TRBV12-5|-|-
CASGSTSMDSSYNSPLHF
TGTGCTAGTGGTTCGACTTCCATGGACAGCTCCTATAATTCACCCCTCCACTTT
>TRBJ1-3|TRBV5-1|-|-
CASSSGGNGNTIYF
TGCGCCAGCAGCTCGGGGGGAAATGGAAACACCATATATTTT
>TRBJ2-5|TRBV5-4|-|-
CASSSSIYQETQYF
TGTGCCAGCAGCTCGAGCATTTACCAAGAGACCCAGTACTTC
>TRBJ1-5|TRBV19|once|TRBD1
CATGDRVSNSNQPQHF
TGTGCCACCGGGGACAGGGTCTCAAATAGCAATCAGCCCCAGCATTTT
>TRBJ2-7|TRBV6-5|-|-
CASSRDKVMRQYF
TGTGCCAGCAGCCGGGACAAAGTCATGCGGCAGTACTTC
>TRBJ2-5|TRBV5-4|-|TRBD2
CASSFKGLAGGSRETQYF
TGTGCCAGCAGCTTCAAAGGACTAGCGGGGGGGAGTAGAGAGACCCAGTACTTC
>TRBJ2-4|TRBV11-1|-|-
CASSLGLLAKNIQYF
TGTGCCAGCAGCTTAGGTCTTCTAGCCAAAAACATTCAGTACTTC
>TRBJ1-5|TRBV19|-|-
CASSDYQSNQPQHF
TGTGCCAGTAGTGATTACCAGAGCAATCAGCCCCAGCATTTT
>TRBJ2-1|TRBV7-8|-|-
CASSLGELSSYNEQFF
TGTGCCAGCAGCTTAGGGGAGCTCAGCTCCTACAATGAGCAGTTCTTC
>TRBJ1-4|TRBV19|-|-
CASARGGFNEKLFF
TGTGCCAGTGCCCGCGGGGGGTTTAATGAAAAACTGTTTTTT
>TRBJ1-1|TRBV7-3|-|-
CASSLKGADTEAFF
TGTGCCAGCAGCTTAAAAGGAGCTGACACTGAAGCTTTCTTT
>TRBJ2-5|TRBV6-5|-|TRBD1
CASSWDRGRETQYF
TGTGCCAGCAGCTGGGACAGGGGGCGTGAGACCCAGTACTTC
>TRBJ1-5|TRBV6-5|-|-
CASSYSGINQPQHF
TGTGCCAGCAGTTACTCCGGGATTAATCAGCCCCAGCATTTT
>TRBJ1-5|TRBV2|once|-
CASSFLGGGINQPQHF
TGTGCCAGCAGTTTCCTCGGGGGGGGGATCAATCAGCCCCAGCATTTT
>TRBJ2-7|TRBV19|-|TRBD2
CASSIDLRLAGAYEQYF
TGTGCCAGTAGTATAGACCTAAGACTAGCGGGGGCCTACGAGCAGTACTTC
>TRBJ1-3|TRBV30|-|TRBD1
CAWSTTGGSGNTIYF
TGTGCCTGGAGTACGACAGGGGGCTCTGGAAACACCATATATTTT
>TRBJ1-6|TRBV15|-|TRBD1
CATSTGTGNYNSPLHF
TGTGCCACCAGCACGGGGACAGGGAACTATAATTCACCCCTCCACTTT
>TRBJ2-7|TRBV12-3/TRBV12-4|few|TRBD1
CASTIQGVYEQYF
TGTGCCAGCACAATACAGGGGGTCTACGAGCAGTACTTC
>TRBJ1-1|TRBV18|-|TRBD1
CASSRQGVTEAFF
TGTGCCAGCTCACGCCAGGGGGTAACTGAAGCTTTCTTT
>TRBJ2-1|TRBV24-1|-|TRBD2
CATDPGLAGGPPTEQFF
TGTGCCACTGACCCGGGACTAGCGGGAGGGCCTCCTACTGAGCAGTTCTTC